Listed here is a single T cell receptor beta chain. Its matching antigen is unknown. The sample is drawn from a study of cytomegalovirus exposure and HLA in healthy donors. Regarding the study as a whole: An analysis was carried out at a later point. It showed that HLA-associated TCR beta chains were more clonally expanded than equally common non-associated chains. 150 or so TCR beta chains were listed as cytomegalovirus-associated.

The PCR used 60 Vbeta and 13 Jbeta primers. This table comes from immunoSEQ multiplex PCR, and its TCRdb copy is limited to in-frame clones, with some not included. This table has roughly 140,000 clones, almost 85% appearing once. Sequenced input: PBMCs. The source of this sequence is a man aged 30-40 years in good health and CMV-seropositive.

The CDR3 nucleotides read TGTGCCAGTAGTTCACAGGGGGTCGGTGAAAAACTGTTTTTT. It codes for CASSSQGVGEKLFF. The chain combines TRBV19 with TRBJ1-4; 8 bases match TRBD1. The J segment lost 7 bases and the V segment lost 5 bases, leaving 6 bases of the junction unmatched. This CDR3 region has 14 residues. Germline V CDR1 and CDR2: LNHDA, SQIVND (reference sequence). The full variable domain, its missing parts supplied by reference TRBV19 and TRBJ1-4, is DGGITQSPKYLFRKEGQNVTLSCEQNLNHDAMYWYRQDPGQGLRLIYYSQIVNDFQKGDIAEGYSVSREKKESFPLTVTSAQKNPTAFYLCASSSQGVGEKLFFGSGTQLSVL.